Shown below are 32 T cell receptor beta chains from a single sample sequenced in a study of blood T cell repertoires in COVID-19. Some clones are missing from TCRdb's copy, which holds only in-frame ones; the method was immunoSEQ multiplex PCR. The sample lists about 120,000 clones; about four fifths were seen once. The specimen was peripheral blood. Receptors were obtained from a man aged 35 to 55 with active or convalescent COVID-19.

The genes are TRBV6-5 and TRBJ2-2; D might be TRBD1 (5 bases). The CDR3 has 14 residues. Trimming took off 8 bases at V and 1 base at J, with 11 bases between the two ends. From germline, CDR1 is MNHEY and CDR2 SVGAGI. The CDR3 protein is CASYDRENTGELFF. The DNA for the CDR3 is TGTGCCAGCTATGACAGAGAGAACACCGGGGAGCTGTTTTTT.

CDR3 in DNA: TGTGCCAGTGCGGTTATCGCCAACTATGGCTACACCTTC. This encodes CASAVIANYGYTF. This chain connects TRBV19 to TRBJ1-2, with D uncertain. The germline V gene encodes CDR1 LNHDA and CDR2 SQIVND (reference sequence). CDR3 length equals 13 residues. V was clipped by 8 bases and J by 2 bases, with 12 bases between them. Full variable domain (missing parts from reference TRBV19 and TRBJ1-2): DGGITQSPKYLFRKEGQNVTLSCEQNLNHDAMYWYRQDPGQGLRLIYYSQIVNDFQKGDIAEGYSVSREKKESFPLTVTSAQKNPTAFYLCASAVIANYGYTFGSGTRLTVV.

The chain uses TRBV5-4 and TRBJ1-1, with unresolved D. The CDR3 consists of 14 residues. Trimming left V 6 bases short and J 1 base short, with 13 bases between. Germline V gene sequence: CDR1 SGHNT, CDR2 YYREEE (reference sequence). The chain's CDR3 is CASTPGNANTEAFF. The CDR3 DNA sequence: TGTGCCAGCACCCCCGGGAACGCGAACACTGAAGCTTTCTTT.

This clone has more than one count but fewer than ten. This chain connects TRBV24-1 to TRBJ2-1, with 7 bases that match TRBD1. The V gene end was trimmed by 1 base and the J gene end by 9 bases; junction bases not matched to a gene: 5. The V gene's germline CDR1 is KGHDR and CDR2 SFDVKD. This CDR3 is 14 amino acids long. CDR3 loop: CATSDFKGDSEQFF. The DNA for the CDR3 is TGTGCCACCAGTGATTTTAAGGGGGACAGTGAGCAGTTCTTC.

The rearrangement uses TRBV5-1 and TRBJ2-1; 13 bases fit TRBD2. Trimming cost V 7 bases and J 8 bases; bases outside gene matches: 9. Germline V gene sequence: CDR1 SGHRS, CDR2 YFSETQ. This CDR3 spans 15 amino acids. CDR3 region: CASLPGLAGLDEQFF. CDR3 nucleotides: TGCGCCAGCTTACCGGGACTAGCGGGACTCGATGAGCAGTTCTTC. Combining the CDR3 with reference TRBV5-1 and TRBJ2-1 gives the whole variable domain KAGVTQTPRYLIKTRGQQVTLSCSPISGHRSVSWYQQTPGQGLQFLFEYFSETQRNKGNFPGRFSGRQFSNSRSEMNVSTLELGDSALYLCASLPGLAGLDEQFFGPGTRLTVL.

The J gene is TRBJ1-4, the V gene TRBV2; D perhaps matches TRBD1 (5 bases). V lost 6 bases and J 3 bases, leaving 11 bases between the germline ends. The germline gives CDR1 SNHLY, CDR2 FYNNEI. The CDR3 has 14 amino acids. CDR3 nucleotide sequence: TGTGCCAGCAGGAGAAGGGGTCCTAATGAAAAACTGTTTTTT. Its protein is CASRRRGPNEKLFF.

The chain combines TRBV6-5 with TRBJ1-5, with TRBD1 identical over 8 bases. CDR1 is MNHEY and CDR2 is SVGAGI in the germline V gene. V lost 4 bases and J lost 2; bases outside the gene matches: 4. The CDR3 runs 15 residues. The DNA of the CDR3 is TGTGCCAGCAGTTCCCCGACAGGGGGCAATCAGCCCCAGCATTTT. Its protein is CASSSPTGGNQPQHF.

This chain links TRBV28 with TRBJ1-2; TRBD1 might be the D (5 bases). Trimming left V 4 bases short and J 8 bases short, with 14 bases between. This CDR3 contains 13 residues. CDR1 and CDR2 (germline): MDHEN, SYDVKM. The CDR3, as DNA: TGTGCCAGCAGTTCCCCGGGGGTTGCCGGCTACACCTTC. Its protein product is CASSSPGVAGYTF.

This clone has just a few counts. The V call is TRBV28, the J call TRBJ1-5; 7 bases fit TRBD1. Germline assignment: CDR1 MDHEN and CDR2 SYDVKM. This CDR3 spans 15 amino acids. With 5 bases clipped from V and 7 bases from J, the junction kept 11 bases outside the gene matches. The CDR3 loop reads CASSPEAGGRQPQHF. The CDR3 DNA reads TGTGCCAGCAGTCCCGAGGCAGGGGGACGGCAGCCCCAGCATTTT. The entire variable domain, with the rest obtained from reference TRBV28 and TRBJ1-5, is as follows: DVKVTQSSRYLVKRTGEKVFLECVQDMDHENMFWYRQDPGLGLRLIYFSYDVKMKEKGDIPEGYSVSREKKERFSLILESASTNQTSMYLCASSPEAGGRQPQHFGDGTRLSIL.

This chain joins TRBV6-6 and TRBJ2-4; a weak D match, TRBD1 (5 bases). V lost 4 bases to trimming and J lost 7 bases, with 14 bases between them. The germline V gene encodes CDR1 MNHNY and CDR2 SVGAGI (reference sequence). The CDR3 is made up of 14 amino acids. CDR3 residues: CASSSSRQRNIQYF. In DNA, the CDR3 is TGTGCCAGCAGTTCGTCCAGACAGAGGAACATTCAGTACTTC.

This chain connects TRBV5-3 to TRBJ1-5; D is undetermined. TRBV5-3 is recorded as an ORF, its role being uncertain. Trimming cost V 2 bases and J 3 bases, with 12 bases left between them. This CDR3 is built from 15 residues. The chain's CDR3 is CARSFDIRLNQPQHF. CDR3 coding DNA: TGTGCCAGAAGCTTTGACATCCGTCTCAATCAGCCCCAGCATTTT.

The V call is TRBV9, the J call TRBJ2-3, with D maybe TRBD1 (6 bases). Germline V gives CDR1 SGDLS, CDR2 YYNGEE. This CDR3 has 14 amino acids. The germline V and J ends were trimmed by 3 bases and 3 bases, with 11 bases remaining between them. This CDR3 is CASSEQGSTDTQYF. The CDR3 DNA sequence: TGTGCCAGCAGCGAACAGGGAAGTACAGATACGCAGTATTTT.

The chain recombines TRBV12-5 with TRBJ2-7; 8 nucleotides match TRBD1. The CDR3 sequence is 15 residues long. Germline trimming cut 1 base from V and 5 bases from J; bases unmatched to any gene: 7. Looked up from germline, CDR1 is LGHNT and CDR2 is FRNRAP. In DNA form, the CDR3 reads TGTGCTAGTGGTTTGGCCTTACAGGGGGTCCACGAGCAGTACTTC. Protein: CASGLALQGVHEQYF.

CDR3 sequence reads: CASSEHRPGNTIYF. The CDR3 DNA is TGTGCCAGCAGCGAACACCGTCCTGGAAACACCATATATTTT. The rearrangement joins TRBV5-5 to TRBJ1-3; D uncertain. Trimming stripped 4 bases from V and 2 bases from J, with 10 bases between. This CDR3 has 14 residues. Germline assignment: CDR1 SGHKS and CDR2 YYEKEE (reference sequence). The full variable domain, its missing parts supplied by reference TRBV5-5 and TRBJ1-3, is DAGVTQSPTHLIKTRGQQVTLRCSPISGHKSVSWYQQVLGQGPQFIFQYYEKEERGRGNFPDRFSARQFPNYSSELNVNALLLGDSALYLCASSEHRPGNTIYFGEGSWLTVV.

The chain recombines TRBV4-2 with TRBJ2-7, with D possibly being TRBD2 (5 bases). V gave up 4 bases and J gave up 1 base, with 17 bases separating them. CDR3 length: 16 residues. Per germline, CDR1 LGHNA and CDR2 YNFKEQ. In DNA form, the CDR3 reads TGTGCCAGCAGCCCCCCCCCTAGCCAAGGATCCTACGAGCAGTACTTC. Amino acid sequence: CASSPPPSQGSYEQYF.

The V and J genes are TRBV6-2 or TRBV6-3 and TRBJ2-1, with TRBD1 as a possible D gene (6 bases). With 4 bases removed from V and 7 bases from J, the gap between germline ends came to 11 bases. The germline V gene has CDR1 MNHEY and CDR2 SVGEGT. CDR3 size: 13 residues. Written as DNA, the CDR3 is TGTGCCAGCAGTTCCCCGGACAGTAATGAGCAGTTCTTC. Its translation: CASSSPDSNEQFF.

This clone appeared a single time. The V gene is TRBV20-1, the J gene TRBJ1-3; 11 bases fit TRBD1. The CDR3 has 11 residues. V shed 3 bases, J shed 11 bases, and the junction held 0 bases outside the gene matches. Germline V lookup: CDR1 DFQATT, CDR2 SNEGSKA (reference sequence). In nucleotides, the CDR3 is TGCAGTGCTAGGGACAGGGGGCCCATATATTTT. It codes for CSARDRGPIYF.

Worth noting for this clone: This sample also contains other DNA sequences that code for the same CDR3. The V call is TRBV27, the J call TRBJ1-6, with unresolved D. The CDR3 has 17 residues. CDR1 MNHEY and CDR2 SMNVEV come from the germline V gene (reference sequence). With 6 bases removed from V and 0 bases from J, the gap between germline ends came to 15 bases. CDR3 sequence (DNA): TGTGCCAGCAGCTCGCGGGTAGGGAGCTCCTATAATTCACCCCTCCACTTT. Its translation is CASSSRVGSSYNSPLHF.

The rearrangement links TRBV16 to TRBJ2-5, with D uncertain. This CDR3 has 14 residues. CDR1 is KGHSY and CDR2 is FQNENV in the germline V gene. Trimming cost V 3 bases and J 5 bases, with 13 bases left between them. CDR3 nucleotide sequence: TGTGCCAGCAGCCATCCTAGGCAGCCGGAGACCCAGTACTTC. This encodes CASSHPRQPETQYF.

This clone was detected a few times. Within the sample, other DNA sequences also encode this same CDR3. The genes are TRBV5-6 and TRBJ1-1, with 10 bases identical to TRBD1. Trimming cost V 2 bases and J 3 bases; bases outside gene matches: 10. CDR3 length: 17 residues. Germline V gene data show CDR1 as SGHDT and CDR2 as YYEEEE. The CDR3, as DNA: TGTGCCAGCAGCTTTATCCTGACAGGGGGCCCCGACACTGAAGCTTTCTTT. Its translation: CASSFILTGGPDTEAFF.

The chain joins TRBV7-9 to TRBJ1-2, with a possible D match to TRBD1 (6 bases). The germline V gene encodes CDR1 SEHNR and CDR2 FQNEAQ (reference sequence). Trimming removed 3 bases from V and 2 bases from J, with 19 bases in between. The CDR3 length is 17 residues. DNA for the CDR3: TGTGCCAGCAGCTTTCAATACAGGGCCCGGTCAAACTATGGCTACACCTTC. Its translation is CASSFQYRARSNYGYTF.

The CDR3 is CASSETRQAGAFF. The CDR3 nucleotides read TGTGCCAGCAGCGAAACCAGACAGGCGGGAGCTTTCTTT. This chain uses TRBV7-2 with TRBJ1-1, with D possibly matching TRBD1 (6 bases). Germline V gene sequence: CDR1 SGHTA, CDR2 FQGNSA. The V end was cut by 5 bases, the J end by 10 bases, with 17 bases between. CDR3 length: 13 amino acids.

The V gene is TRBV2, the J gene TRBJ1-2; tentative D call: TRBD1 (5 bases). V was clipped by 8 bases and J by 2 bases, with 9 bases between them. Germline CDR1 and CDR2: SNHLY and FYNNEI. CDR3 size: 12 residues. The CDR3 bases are TGTGCCAGCGAGCCAGGGAACTATGGCTACACCTTC. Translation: CASEPGNYGYTF.

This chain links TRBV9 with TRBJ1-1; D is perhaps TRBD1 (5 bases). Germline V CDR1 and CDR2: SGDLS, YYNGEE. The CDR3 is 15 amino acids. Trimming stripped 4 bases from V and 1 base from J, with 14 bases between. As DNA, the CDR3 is TGTGCCAGCAGCTCCCAAGGGGCAGCGAACACTGAAGCTTTCTTT. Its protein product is CASSSQGAANTEAFF.

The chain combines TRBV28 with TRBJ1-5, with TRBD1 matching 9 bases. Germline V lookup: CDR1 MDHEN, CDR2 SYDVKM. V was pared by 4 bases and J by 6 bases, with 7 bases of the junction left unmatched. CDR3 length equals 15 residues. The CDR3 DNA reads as TGTGCCAGCAGTTCCGGGACAGGGTTCACTCAGCCCCAGCATTTT. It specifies CASSSGTGFTQPQHF.

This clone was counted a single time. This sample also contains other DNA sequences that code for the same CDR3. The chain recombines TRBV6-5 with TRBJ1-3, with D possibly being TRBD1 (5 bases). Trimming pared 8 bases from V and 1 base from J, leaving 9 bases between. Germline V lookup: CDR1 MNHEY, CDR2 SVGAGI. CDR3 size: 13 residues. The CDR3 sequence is CASGAFSGNTIYF. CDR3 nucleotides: TGTGCCAGCGGGGCATTTTCTGGAAACACCATATATTTT.

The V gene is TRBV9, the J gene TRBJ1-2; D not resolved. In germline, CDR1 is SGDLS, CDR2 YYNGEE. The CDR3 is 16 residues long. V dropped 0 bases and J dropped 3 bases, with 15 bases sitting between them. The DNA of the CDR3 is TGTGCCAGCAGCGTAGCCGGGTCGGGGAGCGACTATGGCTACACCTTC. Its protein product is CASSVAGSGSDYGYTF. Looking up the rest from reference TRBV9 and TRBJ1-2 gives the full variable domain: DSGVTQTPKHLITATGQRVTLRCSPRSGDLSVYWYQQSLDQGLQFLIQYYNGEERAKGNILERFSAQQFPDLHSELNLSSLELGDSALYFCASSVAGSGSDYGYTFGSGTRLTVV.

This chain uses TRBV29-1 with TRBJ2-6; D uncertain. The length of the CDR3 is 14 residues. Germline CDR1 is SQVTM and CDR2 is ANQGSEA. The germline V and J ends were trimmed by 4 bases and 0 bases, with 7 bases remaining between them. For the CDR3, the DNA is TGCAGCGTTGTGTCTACCTCTGGGGCCAACGTCCTGACTTTC. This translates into CSVVSTSGANVLTF.

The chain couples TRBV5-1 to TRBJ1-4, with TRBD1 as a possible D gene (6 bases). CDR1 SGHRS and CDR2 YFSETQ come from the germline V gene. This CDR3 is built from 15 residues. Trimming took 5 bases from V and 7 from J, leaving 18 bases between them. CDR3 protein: CASRIAGEGREKLFF. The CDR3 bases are TGCGCCAGCAGGATCGCAGGGGAAGGGCGTGAAAAACTGTTTTTT.

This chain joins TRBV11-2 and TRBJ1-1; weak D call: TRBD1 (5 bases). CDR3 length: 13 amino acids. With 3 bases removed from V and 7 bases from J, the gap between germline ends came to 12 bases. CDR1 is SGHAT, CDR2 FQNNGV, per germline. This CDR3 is CASSFLGGGEAFF. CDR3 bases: TGTGCCAGCAGCTTTTTGGGGGGGGGTGAAGCTTTCTTT.

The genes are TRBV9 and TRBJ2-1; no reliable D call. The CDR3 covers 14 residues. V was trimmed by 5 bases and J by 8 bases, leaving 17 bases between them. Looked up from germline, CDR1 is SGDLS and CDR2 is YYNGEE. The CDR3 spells CASSFSDSSYEQFF. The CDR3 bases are TGTGCCAGCAGTTTCTCCGACTCGTCCTATGAGCAGTTCTTC.

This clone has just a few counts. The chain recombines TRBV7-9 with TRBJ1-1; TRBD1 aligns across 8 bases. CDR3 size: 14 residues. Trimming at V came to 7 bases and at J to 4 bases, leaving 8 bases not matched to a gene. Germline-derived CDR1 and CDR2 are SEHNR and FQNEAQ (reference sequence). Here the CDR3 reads CASIGQGEGTEAFF. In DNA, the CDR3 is TGTGCCAGCATCGGACAGGGCGAGGGCACTGAAGCTTTCTTT.